Presented here are 8 T cell receptor beta chains from one specimen sequenced in a study of T cell responses to AZD1222 COVID-19 vaccine. The assay was immunoSEQ multiplex PCR, and TCRdb's table has in-frame clones only and misses some. Of 200,000 to 250,000 clones listed, about 92% were seen once; the top ten hold about 1%. The source was peripheral blood, collected on day 0 of MenACWY control vaccination. These receptors were taken from an adult in good health.

The chain links TRBV3-1 (or the pseudogene TRBV3-2) to TRBJ1-1; 9 positions agree with TRBD1. The CDR3 is 16 amino acids. The germline gives CDR1 LGHDT, CDR2 YNNKEL (reference sequence). J was trimmed by 5 bases and V by 3 bases; bases with no gene match: 10. The DNA of the CDR3 is TGTGCCAGCAGCCAGACAGGGGGAGAGAGGAAAACTGAAGCTTTCTTT. Its protein product is CASSQTGGERKTEAFF.

The chain recombines TRBV28 with TRBJ1-5; D unclear. The CDR3 is made up of 13 amino acids. The germline gives CDR1 MDHEN, CDR2 SYDVKM. Trimming pared 3 bases from V and 3 bases from J, leaving 6 bases between. CDR3 DNA sequence: TGTGCCAGCAGTTTCGAATTCAATCAGCCCCAGCATTTT. Its translation is CASSFEFNQPQHF.

The V and J genes are TRBV6-2 or TRBV6-3 and TRBJ1-1; tentatively, D is TRBD1 (5 bases). Trimming shortened V by 3 bases and J by 4 bases, and 15 bases separated the two germline ends. The CDR3 extends over 15 amino acids. Germline CDR1 MNHEY, CDR2 SVGEGT. CDR3 nucleotide sequence: TGTGCCAGCAGTTATTCCAGGGTCGGGGGCACTGAAGCTTTCTTT. This codes for CASSYSRVGGTEAFF.

V is TRBV4-1 and J is TRBJ1-4; 7 bases map to TRBD1. V shed 0 bases, J shed 5 bases, and the junction held 15 bases outside the gene matches. The germline V gene has CDR1 MGHRA and CDR2 YSYEKL. CDR3 size: 19 residues. The CDR3 region is CASSQDSTRGRNKNEKLFF. For the CDR3, the DNA is TGCGCCAGCAGCCAAGATTCGACCAGGGGGAGAAATAAGAATGAAAAACTGTTTTTT.

In its sample, this clone was seen once. V and J are TRBV6-6 and TRBJ1-5; the D gene is possibly TRBD1 (6 bases). CDR1 and CDR2 (germline): MNHNY, SVGAGI (reference sequence). The V end was cut by 4 bases, the J end by 2 bases, with 12 bases between. The length of the CDR3 is 15 residues. Written as DNA, the CDR3 is TGTGCCAGCAGTTGGGAAGGGGGAGGCAATCAGCCCCAGCATTTT. This encodes CASSWEGGGNQPQHF.

The J gene is TRBJ2-5, the V gene TRBV11-2; no clear D gene. The V end lost 1 base, the J end lost 5 bases, and 8 bases lay between the germline ends. Germline V CDR1 and CDR2: SGHAT, FQNNGV. The CDR3 contains 13 residues. CDR3: CASSLAYRETQYF. In nucleotides, the CDR3 is TGTGCCAGCAGCTTAGCCTATAGGGAGACCCAGTACTTC.

This chain links TRBV2 with TRBJ1-5; 11 bases match TRBD1. The CDR3 totals 15 residues. Germline CDR1 reads SNHLY; CDR2 reads FYNNEI. V lost 5 bases to trimming and J lost 6 bases; unmatched junction nucleotides: 6. CDR3 DNA: TGTGCCAGCAGTCTAGGACAGGGGGCTATTCAGCCCCAGCATTTT. It codes for CASSLGQGAIQPQHF.

The gene calls are TRBV12-5 and TRBJ1-5; D might be TRBD1 (6 bases). The CDR3 sequence is 17 residues long. Germline-derived CDR1 and CDR2 are LGHNT and FRNRAP. V gave up 0 bases and J gave up 3 bases, with 15 bases separating them. CDR3 in amino acids: CASGLVRGRTDNQPQHF. The CDR3 region has the DNA TGTGCTAGTGGTTTGGTCCGGGGGCGGACGGACAATCAGCCCCAGCATTTT.